The rows below give T cell receptor beta chains drawn from one sample of a study of T cell responses to AZD1222 COVID-19 vaccine. The table came from immunoSEQ multiplex PCR; TCRdb's copy has only in-frame clones and leaves some out. The table lists about 180,000 clones, more than 90% of them singletons. The source material was peripheral blood, sampled on day 0 of AZD1222 vaccination. The receptors stem from an adult in good health. CDR3s include the opening cysteine and the closing phenylalanine or tryptophan. A D gene is named only where the DNA matches it firmly. A clone size is listed for some rows: how often the clone was seen (once, few, many), or a class if it is expanded.

D gene: .; V gene: TRBV5-6; J gene: TRBJ1-1; clone size: once; CDR3 DNA: TGTGCCAGCAGCTTCGACAGCAACACTGAAGCTTTCTTT; CDR3 protein: CASSFDSNTEAFF
D gene: .; V gene: TRBV27; J gene: TRBJ1-2; clone size: .; CDR3 DNA: TGTGCCAGCAGTCCGGGACTGAGTTACTACTATGGCTACACCTTC; CDR3 protein: CASSPGLSYYYGYTF
D gene: TRBD2; V gene: TRBV7-2; J gene: TRBJ2-1; clone size: .; CDR3 DNA: TGTGCCAGCAGCTTACGCAGCGGGGCTAGCTCCTACAATGAGCAGTTCTTC; CDR3 protein: CASSLRSGASSYNEQFF
D gene: .; V gene: TRBV5-1; J gene: TRBJ2-1; clone size: once; CDR3 DNA: TGCGCCAGCAGCGGAGCCGGGGGCTACAATGAGCAGTTCTTC; CDR3 protein: CASSGAGGYNEQFF
D gene: .; V gene: TRBV12-2; J gene: TRBJ1-6; clone size: .; CDR3 DNA: TGTGCAAGTCGCTTAGCAATACGGACTGGAAATAATTCACCCCTCCACTTT; CDR3 protein: CASRLAIRTGNNSPLHF
D gene: TRBD2; V gene: TRBV10-1; J gene: TRBJ2-1; clone size: .; CDR3 DNA: TGCGCCAGCAGTTCCGGGACTAGCGAGTTCGGCTCCTACAATGAGCAGTTCTTC; CDR3 protein: CASSSGTSEFGSYNEQFF
D gene: .; V gene: TRBV10-3; J gene: TRBJ1-1; clone size: once; CDR3 DNA: TGTGCCACCCAAATCCCGGGCGCCATGAACACTGAAGCTTTCTTT; CDR3 protein: CATQIPGAMNTEAFF
D gene: TRBD2; V gene: TRBV5-4; J gene: TRBJ2-7; clone size: .; CDR3 DNA: TGTGCCAGCAGCCCCGGGACTAGCGGGACCTTAGCCTACGAGCAGTACTTC; CDR3 protein: CASSPGTSGTLAYEQYF
D gene: .; V gene: TRBV19; J gene: TRBJ1-2; clone size: .; CDR3 DNA: TGTGCCAGTACCACCCACTATGGCTACACCTTC; CDR3 protein: CASTTHYGYTF
D gene: .; V gene: TRBV16; J gene: TRBJ1-3; clone size: once; CDR3 DNA: TGTGCCAGCAGCCCCCGGGACGGATCTGGAAACACCATATATTTT; CDR3 protein: CASSPRDGSGNTIYF
D gene: .; V gene: TRBV19; J gene: TRBJ2-7; clone size: .; CDR3 DNA: TGTGCCAGTAGTTCCCTCGGGGAAACCTACGAGCAGTACTTC; CDR3 protein: CASSSLGETYEQYF
D gene: .; V gene: TRBV5-4; J gene: TRBJ2-3; clone size: once; CDR3 DNA: TGTGCCAGCAGCTTGGAAGGGCCGGTGGATACGCAGTATTTT; CDR3 protein: CASSLEGPVDTQYF
D gene: .; V gene: TRBV7-9; J gene: TRBJ1-5; clone size: .; CDR3 DNA: TGTGCCAGCGGAAAAGGGGAAAATCAGCCCCAGCATTTT; CDR3 protein: CASGKGENQPQHF
D gene: .; V gene: TRBV12-3/TRBV12-4; J gene: TRBJ2-3; clone size: .; CDR3 DNA: TGTGCCAGCAGCCTCCGCACAGATACGCAGTATTTT; CDR3 protein: CASSLRTDTQYF
D gene: TRBD1; V gene: TRBV3-1/TRBV3-2; J gene: TRBJ2-3; clone size: .; CDR3 DNA: TGTGCCAGCAGCCAAGGACAGGGGGTAGATACGCAGTATTTT; CDR3 protein: CASSQGQGVDTQYF
D gene: TRBD1; V gene: TRBV2; J gene: TRBJ1-2; clone size: .; CDR3 DNA: TGTGCCAGCAGTGAGGAGTCAGGGGGCAATGGCTACACCTTC; CDR3 protein: CASSEESGGNGYTF
D gene: .; V gene: TRBV15; J gene: TRBJ1-2; clone size: .; CDR3 DNA: TGTGCCACCAGCAGAACCCCGGGCCAAGATAACTATGGCTACACCTTC; CDR3 protein: CATSRTPGQDNYGYTF
D gene: TRBD2; V gene: TRBV18; J gene: TRBJ2-5; clone size: .; CDR3 DNA: TGTGCCAGCTCACCACTGGCTAGCGGGGGATTGAAAAAAGAGACCCAGTACTTC; CDR3 protein: CASSPLASGGLKKETQYF
D gene: .; V gene: TRBV11-3; J gene: TRBJ1-1; clone size: .; CDR3 DNA: TGTGCCAGCAGCGCCGGCGTGGTCGCTGAAGCTTTCTTT; CDR3 protein: CASSAGVVAEAFF
D gene: .; V gene: TRBV6-6; J gene: TRBJ1-6; clone size: .; CDR3 DNA: TGTGCCAGCAGTGCCCAGGAAAGCATTTCACCCCTCCACTTT; CDR3 protein: CASSAQESISPLHF
D gene: .; V gene: TRBV19; J gene: TRBJ1-2; clone size: once; CDR3 DNA: TGTGCCAGTAGTAGGGAGGGTACCTATGGCTACACCTTC; CDR3 protein: CASSREGTYGYTF
D gene: TRBD1; V gene: TRBV19; J gene: TRBJ1-1; clone size: .; CDR3 DNA: TGTGCCAGTAGTATAGAAGCAGGGGGCACTGAAGCTTTCTTT; CDR3 protein: CASSIEAGGTEAFF
D gene: TRBD2; V gene: TRBV11-2; J gene: TRBJ2-7; clone size: .; CDR3 DNA: TGTGCCAGCAGCTTAGAGCCACCCCAGGAACTAGCGGCCTACGAGCAGTACTTC; CDR3 protein: CASSLEPPQELAAYEQYF
D gene: .; V gene: TRBV11-3; J gene: TRBJ1-1; clone size: .; CDR3 DNA: TGTGCCAGCAGCGCCAGTAACACTGAAGCTTTCTTT; CDR3 protein: CASSASNTEAFF
D gene: .; V gene: TRBV29-1; J gene: TRBJ1-2; clone size: .; CDR3 DNA: TGCAGCCCAGAACAGGTGACCTATGGCTACACCTTC; CDR3 protein: CSPEQVTYGYTF
D gene: .; V gene: TRBV19; J gene: TRBJ2-1; clone size: .; CDR3 DNA: TGTGCCAGTAGTATTGGGACCACCTACGACAATGAGCAGTTCTTC; CDR3 protein: CASSIGTTYDNEQFF
D gene: .; V gene: TRBV18; J gene: TRBJ2-1; clone size: .; CDR3 DNA: TGTGCCAGCTCACCACGGCGGGGAAATGAGCAGTTCTTC; CDR3 protein: CASSPRRGNEQFF
D gene: .; V gene: TRBV18; J gene: TRBJ2-2; clone size: .; CDR3 DNA: TGTGCCAGCTCACCCACTGGGTCTACCACCGGGGAGCTGTTTTTT; CDR3 protein: CASSPTGSTTGELFF
D gene: TRBD1; V gene: TRBV5-1; J gene: TRBJ2-6; clone size: .; CDR3 DNA: TGCGCCAGCAGCTTGGGACAGGGGGCGCCTGGGGCCAACGTCCTGACTTTC; CDR3 protein: CASSLGQGAPGANVLTF
D gene: TRBD2; V gene: TRBV6-6; J gene: TRBJ2-3; clone size: once; CDR3 DNA: TGTGCCAGCAGTTACAACCCCGGGACTAGTGCAGATACGCAGTATTTT; CDR3 protein: CASSYNPGTSADTQYF
D gene: .; V gene: TRBV2; J gene: TRBJ1-2; clone size: .; CDR3 DNA: TGTGCCAGCAGTGAAGCGAGAGCTGGCTACACCTTC; CDR3 protein: CASSEARAGYTF
D gene: .; V gene: TRBV12-5; J gene: TRBJ1-3; clone size: .; CDR3 DNA: TGTGCTAGTGGTTTGGGCAGGGTTGGAAACACCATATATTTT; CDR3 protein: CASGLGRVGNTIYF
D gene: .; V gene: TRBV6-5; J gene: TRBJ1-6; clone size: .; CDR3 DNA: TGTGCCAGCAGTTACTCTAGGGTGAAGAATTCACCCCTCCACTTT; CDR3 protein: CASSYSRVKNSPLHF
D gene: .; V gene: TRBV27; J gene: TRBJ1-1; clone size: .; CDR3 DNA: TGTGCCAGCAGCCCATACGGCAGGAACACTGAAGCTTTCTTT; CDR3 protein: CASSPYGRNTEAFF
D gene: .; V gene: TRBV5-6; J gene: TRBJ2-7; clone size: .; CDR3 DNA: TGTGCCAGCAGCTTGGTAAGTTACGAGCAGTACTTC; CDR3 protein: CASSLVSYEQYF
D gene: .; V gene: TRBV6-5; J gene: TRBJ2-3; clone size: .; CDR3 DNA: TGTGCCAGCAGCGACGGATGGGCAGATACGCAGTATTTT; CDR3 protein: CASSDGWADTQYF
D gene: TRBD2; V gene: TRBV2; J gene: TRBJ2-5; clone size: .; CDR3 DNA: TGTGCCAGCAGTGAAACTAGCGGAGAGACCCAGTACTTC; CDR3 protein: CASSETSGETQYF
D gene: .; V gene: TRBV19; J gene: TRBJ2-7; clone size: .; CDR3 DNA: TGTGCCAGTAGTATAGGTCCAGCCTCCTACGAGCAGTACTTC; CDR3 protein: CASSIGPASYEQYF
D gene: .; V gene: TRBV12-3/TRBV12-4; J gene: TRBJ1-1; clone size: .; CDR3 DNA: TGTGCCAGCAGGCCAGCGAACACTGAAGCTTTCTTT; CDR3 protein: CASRPANTEAFF
D gene: .; V gene: TRBV7-9; J gene: TRBJ1-6; clone size: .; CDR3 DNA: TGTGCCAGCAGCTCTACAATACCAAAAGGCGATAATTCACCCCTCCACTTT; CDR3 protein: CASSSTIPKGDNSPLHF
D gene: TRBD1; V gene: TRBV11-2; J gene: TRBJ2-7; clone size: .; CDR3 DNA: TGTGCCAGCAGCGCTAACAGGGGGGCGATTGGATCCTACGAGCAGTACTTC; CDR3 protein: CASSANRGAIGSYEQYF
D gene: TRBD2; V gene: TRBV5-1; J gene: TRBJ2-1; clone size: .; CDR3 DNA: TGCGCCAGCAGCGCAGGACTAGCGGGAGATTCCTACAATGAGCAGTTCTTC; CDR3 protein: CASSAGLAGDSYNEQFF
D gene: .; V gene: TRBV21-1; J gene: TRBJ2-1; clone size: .; CDR3 DNA: TGTGCCAGCAGCAAAGCCCCGCTGGCTCCGGGACAAGGATACAATGAGCAGTTCTTC; CDR3 protein: CASSKAPLAPGQGYNEQFF
D gene: .; V gene: TRBV5-5; J gene: TRBJ1-2; clone size: .; CDR3 DNA: TGTGCCAGCAGCAGCGGGACCCTCAGCTATGGCTACACCTTC; CDR3 protein: CASSSGTLSYGYTF
D gene: TRBD1; V gene: TRBV27; J gene: TRBJ1-3; clone size: .; CDR3 DNA: TGTGCCAGCAGCCCAGACAGGGGTACCGGAAACACCATATATTTT; CDR3 protein: CASSPDRGTGNTIYF
D gene: TRBD2; V gene: TRBV5-8; J gene: TRBJ2-7; clone size: few; CDR3 DNA: TGTGCCAGCAAAGCGGGGGACGGTTCCTACGAGCAGTACTTC; CDR3 protein: CASKAGDGSYEQYF
D gene: TRBD2; V gene: TRBV5-1; J gene: TRBJ2-7; clone size: .; CDR3 DNA: TGCGCCAGCAGCTTTAGGTCGGCGGGAGGAGCCTCCTACGAGCAGTACTTC; CDR3 protein: CASSFRSAGGASYEQYF
D gene: TRBD1; V gene: TRBV27; J gene: TRBJ1-1; clone size: .; CDR3 DNA: TGTGCCAGCAGCTCAGGGGGTACGGGGTTTGACACTGAAGCTTTCTTT; CDR3 protein: CASSSGGTGFDTEAFF
D gene: .; V gene: TRBV29-1; J gene: TRBJ1-2; clone size: .; CDR3 DNA: TGCAGCGTTCCCGGGACGAACTATGGCTACACCTTC; CDR3 protein: CSVPGTNYGYTF
D gene: .; V gene: TRBV10-1; J gene: TRBJ1-2; clone size: .; CDR3 DNA: TGCGCCAGCAGTGAGTCGCAGAACTATGGCTACACCTTC; CDR3 protein: CASSESQNYGYTF